This T cell receptor (beta chain) was captured in a study of T cells in Graves' hyperthyroidism and ophthalmopathy (dated by TCRdb to the late 2010s). Study-level background: Peripheral blood samples were taken at initial diagnosis, before any treatment was given. To identify TCR V-J signatures that set the groups apart, the researchers used a discovery cohort of 90 to 100 patients, made up of 40 to 45 with Graves' ophthalmopathy and 55 to 65 with stable Graves' hyperthyroidism. Prospective prediction of ophthalmopathy was tested in an independent validation cohort of some 19 hyperthyroidism patients and roughly 16 patients who later progressed to ophthalmopathy. The 100 discovery patients were randomly split 7:3 into training and test sets. In more than five Graves' hyperthyroidism patients, the study also compared T-cell repertoires from thyroid tissue with T-cell repertoires from blood. After sampling, hyperthyroidism patients received methimazole starting at 30 mg daily, and ophthalmopathy patients received high-dose intravenous methylprednisolone. According to the paper, TCR Vbeta CDR3 sequencing was carried out on about 140 peripheral blood samples, which came from under 50 ophthalmopathy, fewer than 80 hyperthyroidism and roughly 17 progressor patients.

TCR beta CDR3 regions were amplified from RNA transcripts. For the first round of RT-PCR on the TCR CDR3, the HTBI primer set was used together with the Qiagen OneStep RT-PCR kit. A second multiplex PCR round built the libraries, followed by size selection and purification. Libraries were sequenced paired-end with 100 bp reads on an Illumina HiSeq2000. In the paper's pipeline: SOAPnuke was used to process the raw data, throwing out any read that contained adapters or uncalled bases, had a mean Phred below 15, or lacked an exact constant-primer or identifier match. High-quality paired reads were merged using COPE v1.2.5, and each unique nucleotide sequence was defined as a clonotype. MiTCR v1.1 was used to align the clonotypes against IMGT TRBV, TRBD and TRBJ reference segments. The analysis was restricted to V-J combinations with a frequency above 0.0001, which together covered about 99% of the repertoires. A TCS score was defined as the ratio between F50 (clonal expansion) and ExV (chaos), using BLOSUM62-based TCRdist between CDR3 peptides within each V-J. Welch's t-statistics and random forest reduced several hundred V-J features to 10 to 15, which were used in a naive Bayes classifier (R e1071). The raw public reads went through TCRdb reprocessing: fastp at Q25, MiXCR clone calling, in-frame beta chains kept. Every CDR3 protein is listed once, alongside the most common genes and DNA of its rows. TCRdb's processing, not the authors', yielded these V and J calls. Across this sample there are about half a million distinct CDR3 sequences, with roughly a quarter seen only once. Over 9% of the sample is taken by the ten largest.

Results and caveats for the whole study, not just this receptor: In cross-validation, a model built on a 13 V-J signature told ophthalmopathy apart from stable hyperthyroidism with approximately 90% sensitivity and about 81% specificity, and in testing the same model reached 80%/75%. No statistical method was used to set the sample size in advance, and investigators knew the group allocation. Most expanded thyroid clonotypes (frequency above 0.001) were also detected in blood, a finding suggesting that blood repertoires may reflect thyroid immune responses. In validation, the model predicted progression to ophthalmopathy a median of roughly 6.2 months before onset, with around 70% sensitivity and roughly 79% specificity.

Ophthalmopathy patients had moderately to severely active disease, Clinical Activity Score of at least 3, NOSPECS grade of at least 4, and duration under 3 months. Patients with uncontrolled infections, other autoimmune diseases, pregnancy or lactation were excluded. Diagnoses were established on the basis of clinical symptoms, serum thyroxine and TRAb, thyroid ultrasound, and orbital computed tomography. PBMCs were separated from roughly 10 ml of fresh peripheral blood using Ficoll-Paque density gradient centrifugation. Trizol reagent was used to extract total RNA, and RNA quality was then checked on an Agilent 2100 Bioanalyzer. CDR3 length: 14 amino acids, cysteine to phenylalanine. The CDR3 DNA has 42 bases and is translated from base 1. CDR1 and CDR2, per the germline V gene (reference sequence), are GTSNPN and SVGIG. Between the V and J ends, shortened by 2 bases and 8 bases respectively, the junction contains 15 bases.

This clonotype was seen many times. Its antigen target is currently unknown. Base qualities are not recorded, but no much larger clone differs from it by a single base. The rearrangement combines TRBV30 with TRBJ1-4; the D gene is perhaps TRBD1, on 5 matching bases. The source is a woman aged 25 to 39 with Graves' ophthalmopathy. The sequenced sample consisted of blood. The CDR3 region reads CAWSMSGRREKLFF. The DNA reads as follows: TGTGCCTGGAGTATGTCGGGGCGAAGGGAAAAACTGTTTTTT.